This entry is about one TCR beta chain. The antigen is unknown. The assay was immunoSEQ multiplex PCR, and TCRdb's table has in-frame clones only and misses some. The sample carries about 67,000 clones, 80% to 90% recorded once. This sample was included in a study of T cell responses to AZD1222 COVID-19 vaccine. The CDR3 has 15 amino acids. In germline, CDR1 is MNHEY, CDR2 SMNVEV (reference sequence). Losses at the gene ends were 3 bases for V and 4 bases for J; bases not matched to a gene: 2. Overall study findings and caveats: Seropositive status at baseline applied to only 5 to 7 AZD1222 recipients.

The chain joins TRBV27 to TRBJ1-5; 11 bases fit TRBD1. The receptor was isolated from an adult in good health. Sequenced material: peripheral blood, taken on day 0 of AZD1222 vaccination. The CDR3 region is CASSFGTGGNQPQHF. Here the CDR3 DNA reads TGTGCCAGCAGTTTTGGGACAGGGGGTAATCAGCCCCAGCATTTT.